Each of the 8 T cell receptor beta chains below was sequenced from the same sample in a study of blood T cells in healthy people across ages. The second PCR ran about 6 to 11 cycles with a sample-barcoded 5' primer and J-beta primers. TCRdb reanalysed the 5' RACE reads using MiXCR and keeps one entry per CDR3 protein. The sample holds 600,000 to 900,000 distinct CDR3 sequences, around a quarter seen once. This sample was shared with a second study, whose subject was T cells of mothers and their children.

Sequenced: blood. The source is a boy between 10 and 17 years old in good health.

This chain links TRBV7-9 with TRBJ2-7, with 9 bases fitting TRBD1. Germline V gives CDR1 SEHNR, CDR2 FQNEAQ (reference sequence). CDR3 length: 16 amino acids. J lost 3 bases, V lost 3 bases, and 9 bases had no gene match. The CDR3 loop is CASSFGGQGTGYEQYF. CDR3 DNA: TGTGCCAGCAGCTTCGGAGGACAGGGGACGGGCTACGAGCAGTACTTC.

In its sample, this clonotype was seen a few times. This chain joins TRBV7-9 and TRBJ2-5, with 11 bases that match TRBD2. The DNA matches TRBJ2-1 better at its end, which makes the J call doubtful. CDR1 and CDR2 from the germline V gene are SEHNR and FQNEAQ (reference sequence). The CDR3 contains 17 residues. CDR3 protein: CASSLLEGLAGGNEQFF. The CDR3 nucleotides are TGTGCCAGCAGCTTACTCGAGGGTCTAGCGGGGGGCAATGAGCAGTTCTTC.

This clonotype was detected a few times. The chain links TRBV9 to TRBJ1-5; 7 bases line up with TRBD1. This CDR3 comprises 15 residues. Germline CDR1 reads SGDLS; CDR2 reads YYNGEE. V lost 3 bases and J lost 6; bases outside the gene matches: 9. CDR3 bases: TGTGCCAGCAGCGAACAGGGACAGCGCGGTCAGCCCCAGCATTTT. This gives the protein CASSEQGQRGQPQHF. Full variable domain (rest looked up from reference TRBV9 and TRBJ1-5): DSGVTQTPKHLITATGQRVTLRCSPRSGDLSVYWYQQSLDQGLQFLIQYYNGEERAKGNILERFSAQQFPDLHSELNLSSLELGDSALYFCASSEQGQRGQPQHFGDGTRLSIL.

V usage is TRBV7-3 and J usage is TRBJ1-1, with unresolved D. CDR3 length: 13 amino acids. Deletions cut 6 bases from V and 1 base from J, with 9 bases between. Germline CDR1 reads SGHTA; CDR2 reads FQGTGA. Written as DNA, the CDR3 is TGTGCCAGCAGTGGCCACCAGAACACTGAAGCTTTCTTT. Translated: CASSGHQNTEAFF.

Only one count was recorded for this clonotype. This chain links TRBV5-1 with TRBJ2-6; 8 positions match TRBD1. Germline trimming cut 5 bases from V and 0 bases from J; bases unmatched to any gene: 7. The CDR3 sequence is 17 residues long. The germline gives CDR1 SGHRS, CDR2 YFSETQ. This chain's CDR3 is CASRPTGVISGANVLTF. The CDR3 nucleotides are TGCGCCAGCAGACCGACAGGGGTGATCTCTGGGGCCAACGTCCTGACTTTC.

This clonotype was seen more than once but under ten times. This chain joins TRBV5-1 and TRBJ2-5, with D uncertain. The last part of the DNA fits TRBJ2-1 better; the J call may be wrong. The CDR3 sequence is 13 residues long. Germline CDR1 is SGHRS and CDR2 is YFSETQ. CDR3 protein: CASRPDAPGEQFF. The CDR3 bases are TGCGCCAGCAGACCGGACGCGCCTGGTGAGCAGTTCTTC.

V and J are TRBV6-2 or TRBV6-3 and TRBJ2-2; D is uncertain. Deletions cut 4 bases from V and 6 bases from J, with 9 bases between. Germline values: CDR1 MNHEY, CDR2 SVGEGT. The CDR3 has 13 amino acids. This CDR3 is CASSFLVPGELFF. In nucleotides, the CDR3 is TGTGCCAGCAGTTTCCTAGTTCCCGGGGAGCTGTTTTTT.

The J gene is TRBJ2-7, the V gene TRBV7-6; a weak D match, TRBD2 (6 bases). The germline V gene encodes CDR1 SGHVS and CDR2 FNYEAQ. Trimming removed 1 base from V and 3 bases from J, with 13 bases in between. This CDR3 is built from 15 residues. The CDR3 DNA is TGTGCCAGCAGCTTAGGACTAGGGCAAAACTACGAGCAGTACTTC. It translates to CASSLGLGQNYEQYF.